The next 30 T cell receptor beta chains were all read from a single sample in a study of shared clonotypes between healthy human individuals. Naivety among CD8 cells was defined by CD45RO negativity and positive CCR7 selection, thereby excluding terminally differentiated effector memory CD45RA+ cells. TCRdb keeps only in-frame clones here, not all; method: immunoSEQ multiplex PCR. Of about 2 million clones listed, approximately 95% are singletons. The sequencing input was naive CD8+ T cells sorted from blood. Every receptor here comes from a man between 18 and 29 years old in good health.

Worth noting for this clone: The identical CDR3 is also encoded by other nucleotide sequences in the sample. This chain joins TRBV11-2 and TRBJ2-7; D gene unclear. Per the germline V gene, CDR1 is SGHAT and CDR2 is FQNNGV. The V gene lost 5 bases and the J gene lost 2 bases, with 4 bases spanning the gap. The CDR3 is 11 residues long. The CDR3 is CASSPAYEQYF. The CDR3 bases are TGTGCCAGCAGCCCCGCCTACGAGCAGTACTTC.

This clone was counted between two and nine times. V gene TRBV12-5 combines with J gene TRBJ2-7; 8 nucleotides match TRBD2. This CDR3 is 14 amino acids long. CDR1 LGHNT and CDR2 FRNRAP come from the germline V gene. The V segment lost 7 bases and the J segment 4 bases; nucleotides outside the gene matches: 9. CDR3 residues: CASAKSGSLYEQYF. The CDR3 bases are TGTGCTAGTGCCAAAAGCGGGAGCTTGTACGAGCAGTACTTC.

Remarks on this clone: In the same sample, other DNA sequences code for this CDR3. CDR3 in DNA: TGTGCCAGCAGCTTATTGGGCAGCACAGATACGCAGTATTTT. This codes for CASSLLGSTDTQYF. The chain has TRBV7-3 and TRBJ2-3, with D hard to call. Germline loops: CDR1 SGHTA, CDR2 FQGTGA. This CDR3 has 14 residues. With 2 bases removed from V and 0 bases from J, the gap between germline ends came to 6 bases.

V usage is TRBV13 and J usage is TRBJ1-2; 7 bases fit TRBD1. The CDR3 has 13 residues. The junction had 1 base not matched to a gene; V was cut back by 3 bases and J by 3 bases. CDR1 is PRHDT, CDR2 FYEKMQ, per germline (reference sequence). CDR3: CASSFQGDYGYTF. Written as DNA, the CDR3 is TGTGCCAGCAGCTTCCAGGGGGACTATGGCTACACCTTC.

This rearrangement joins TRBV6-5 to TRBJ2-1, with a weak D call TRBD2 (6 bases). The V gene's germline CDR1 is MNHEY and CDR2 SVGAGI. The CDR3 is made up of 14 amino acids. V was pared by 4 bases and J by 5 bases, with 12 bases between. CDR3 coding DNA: TGTGCCAGCAGTTGGTCTAGCGAGGACAATGAGCAGTTCTTC. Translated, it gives CASSWSSEDNEQFF.

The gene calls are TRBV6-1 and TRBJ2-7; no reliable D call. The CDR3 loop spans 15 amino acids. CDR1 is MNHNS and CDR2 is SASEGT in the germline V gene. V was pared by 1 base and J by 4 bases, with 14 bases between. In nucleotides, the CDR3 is TGTGCCAGCAGTGAAGGTCTCGGCTCTGGATACGAGCAGTACTTC. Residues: CASSEGLGSGYEQYF.

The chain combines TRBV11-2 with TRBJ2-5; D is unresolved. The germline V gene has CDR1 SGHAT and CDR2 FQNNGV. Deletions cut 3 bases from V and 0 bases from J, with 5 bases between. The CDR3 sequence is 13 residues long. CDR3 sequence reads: CASSFPDQETQYF. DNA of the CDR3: TGTGCCAGCAGCTTTCCAGACCAAGAGACCCAGTACTTC.

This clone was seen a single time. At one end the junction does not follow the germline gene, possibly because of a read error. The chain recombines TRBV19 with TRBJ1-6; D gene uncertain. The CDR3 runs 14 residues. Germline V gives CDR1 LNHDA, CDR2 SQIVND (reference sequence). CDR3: CASSLDSSDSPLHF. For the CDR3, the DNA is TGTGCCAGTAGTCTAGACTCGTCCGATTCACCCCTCCACTTT.

In nucleotides, the CDR3 is TGCGCCAGCAGCCAGCTCGGGACAGGGGGTGGCTACACCTTC. It specifies CASSQLGTGGGYTF. The chain employs TRBV4-1 and TRBJ1-2; 11 nucleotides agree with TRBD1. The V gene end was trimmed by 3 bases and the J gene end by 7 bases; junction bases not matched to a gene: 4. The length of the CDR3 is 14 residues. Germline-derived CDR1 and CDR2 are MGHRA and YSYEKL.

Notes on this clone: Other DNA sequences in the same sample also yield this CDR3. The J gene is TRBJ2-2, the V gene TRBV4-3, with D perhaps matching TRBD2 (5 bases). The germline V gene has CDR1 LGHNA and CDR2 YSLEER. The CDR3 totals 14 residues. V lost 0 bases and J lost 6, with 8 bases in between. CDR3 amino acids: CASSQDRGSGELFF. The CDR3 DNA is TGCGCCAGCAGCCAAGATCGGGGTTCCGGGGAGCTGTTTTTT.

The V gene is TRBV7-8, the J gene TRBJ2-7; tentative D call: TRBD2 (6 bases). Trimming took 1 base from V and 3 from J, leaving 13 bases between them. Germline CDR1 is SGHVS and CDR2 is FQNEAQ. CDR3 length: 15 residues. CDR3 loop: CASSLGAGSGYEQYF. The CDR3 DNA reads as TGTGCCAGCAGCTTAGGTGCGGGATCAGGCTACGAGCAGTACTTC.

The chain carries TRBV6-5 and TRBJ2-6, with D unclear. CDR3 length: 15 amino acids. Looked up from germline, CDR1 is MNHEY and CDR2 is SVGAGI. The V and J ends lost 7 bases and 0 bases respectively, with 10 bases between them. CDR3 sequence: CASTFYSSGANVLTF. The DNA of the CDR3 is TGTGCCAGCACTTTTTACAGCTCTGGGGCCAACGTCCTGACTTTC.

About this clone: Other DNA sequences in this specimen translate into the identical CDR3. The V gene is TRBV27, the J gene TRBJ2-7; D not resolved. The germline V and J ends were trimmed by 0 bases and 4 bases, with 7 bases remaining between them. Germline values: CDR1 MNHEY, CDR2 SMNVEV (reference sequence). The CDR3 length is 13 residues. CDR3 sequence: CASSLSAGYEQYF. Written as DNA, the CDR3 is TGTGCCAGCAGTTTATCCGCAGGATACGAGCAGTACTTC.

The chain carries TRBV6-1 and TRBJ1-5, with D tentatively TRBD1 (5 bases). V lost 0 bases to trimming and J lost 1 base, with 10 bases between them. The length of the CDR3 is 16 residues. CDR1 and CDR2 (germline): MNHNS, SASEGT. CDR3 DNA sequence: TGTGCCAGCAGTGAAGCAGGGTGGGACAGCAATCAGCCCCAGCATTTT. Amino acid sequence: CASSEAGWDSNQPQHF.

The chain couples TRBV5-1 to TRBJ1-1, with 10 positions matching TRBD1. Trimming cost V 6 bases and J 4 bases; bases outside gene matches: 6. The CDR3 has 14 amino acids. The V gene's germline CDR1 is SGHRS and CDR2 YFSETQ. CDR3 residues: CASNKGQGRTEAFF. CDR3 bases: TGCGCCAGCAACAAGGGACAGGGGCGCACTGAAGCTTTCTTT.

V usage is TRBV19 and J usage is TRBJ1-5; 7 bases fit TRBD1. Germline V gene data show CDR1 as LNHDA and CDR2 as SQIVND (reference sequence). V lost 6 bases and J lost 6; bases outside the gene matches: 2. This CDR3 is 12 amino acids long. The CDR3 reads CASSPGGQPQHF. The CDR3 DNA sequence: TGTGCCAGTAGCCCAGGGGGTCAGCCCCAGCATTTT.

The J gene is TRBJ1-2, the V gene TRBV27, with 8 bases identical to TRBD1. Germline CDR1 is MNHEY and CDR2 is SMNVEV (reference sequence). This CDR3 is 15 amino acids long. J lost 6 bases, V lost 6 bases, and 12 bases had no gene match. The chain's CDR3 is CASRERGSGGDGYTF. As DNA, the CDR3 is TGTGCCAGCAGGGAGCGGGGATCAGGGGGCGATGGCTACACCTTC.

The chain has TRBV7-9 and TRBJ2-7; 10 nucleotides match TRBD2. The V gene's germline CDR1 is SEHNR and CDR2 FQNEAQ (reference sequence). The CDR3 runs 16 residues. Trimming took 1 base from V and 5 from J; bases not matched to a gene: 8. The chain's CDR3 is CASSLESSSGSDEQYF. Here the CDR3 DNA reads TGTGCCAGCAGCTTAGAAAGTTCTAGCGGGAGCGACGAGCAGTACTTC. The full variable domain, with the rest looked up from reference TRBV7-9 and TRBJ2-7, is DTGVSQNPRHKITKRGQNVTFRCDPISEHNRLYWYRQTLGQGPEFLTYFQNEAQLEKSRLLSDRFSAERPKGSFSTLEIQRTEQGDSAMYLCASSLESSSGSDEQYFGPGTRLTVT.

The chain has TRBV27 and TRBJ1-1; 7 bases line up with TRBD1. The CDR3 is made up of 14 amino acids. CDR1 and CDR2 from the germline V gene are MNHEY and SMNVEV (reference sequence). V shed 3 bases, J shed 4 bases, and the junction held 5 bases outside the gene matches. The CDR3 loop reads CASSLQQGLTEAFF. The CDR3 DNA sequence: TGTGCCAGCAGTTTGCAACAGGGGCTCACTGAAGCTTTCTTT.

The chain's CDR3 is CASSSDPRDEQYF. CDR3 coding DNA: TGTGCCAGCAGCTCCGACCCGCGGGACGAGCAGTACTTC. This chain links TRBV11-2 with TRBJ2-7; D may be TRBD2 (5 bases). The CDR3 spans 13 residues. Trimming left V 4 bases short and J 5 bases short, with 12 bases between. Per germline, CDR1 SGHAT and CDR2 FQNNGV. Drawing the rest from reference TRBV11-2 and TRBJ2-7, the complete variable domain is EAGVAQSPRYKIIEKRQSVAFWCNPISGHATLYWYQQILGQGPKLLIQFQNNGVVDDSQLPKDRFSAERLKGVDSTLKIQPAKLEDSAVYLCASSSDPRDEQYFGPGTRLTVT.

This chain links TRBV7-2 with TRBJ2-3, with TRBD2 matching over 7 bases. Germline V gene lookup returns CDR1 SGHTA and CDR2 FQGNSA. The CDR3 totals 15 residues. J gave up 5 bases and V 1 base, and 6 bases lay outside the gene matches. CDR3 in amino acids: CASSLGAGVGDTQYF. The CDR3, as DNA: TGTGCCAGCAGCTTAGGGGCGGGGGTTGGAGATACGCAGTATTTT.

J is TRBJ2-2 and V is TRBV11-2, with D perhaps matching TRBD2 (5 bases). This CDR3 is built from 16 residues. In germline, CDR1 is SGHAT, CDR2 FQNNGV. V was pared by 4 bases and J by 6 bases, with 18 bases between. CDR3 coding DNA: TGTGCCAGCAGCTCCCGACTATCTAACTCACCCGGGGAGCTGTTTTTT. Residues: CASSSRLSNSPGELFF.

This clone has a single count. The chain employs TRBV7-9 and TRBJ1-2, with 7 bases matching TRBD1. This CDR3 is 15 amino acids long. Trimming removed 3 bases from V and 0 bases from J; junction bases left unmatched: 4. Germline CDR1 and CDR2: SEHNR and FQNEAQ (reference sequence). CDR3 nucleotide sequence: TGTGCCAGCAGCTTCGGACAGGATGCTAACTATGGCTACACCTTC. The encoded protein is CASSFGQDANYGYTF.

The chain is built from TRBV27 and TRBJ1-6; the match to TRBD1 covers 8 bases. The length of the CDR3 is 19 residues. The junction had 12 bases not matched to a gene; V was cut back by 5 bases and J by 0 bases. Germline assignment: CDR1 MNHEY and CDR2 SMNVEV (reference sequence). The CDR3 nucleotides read TGTGCCAGCAGTAAACGCCCCCTGACAGGGGACTCCTATAATTCACCCCTCCACTTT. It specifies CASSKRPLTGDSYNSPLHF.

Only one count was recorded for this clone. The CDR3 sequence: CASSAGISTDTQYF. The CDR3 DNA is TGTGCCAGCAGCGCCGGGATTAGCACAGATACGCAGTATTTT. The V gene is TRBV28, the J gene TRBJ2-3; tentative D call: TRBD2 (5 bases). The CDR3 runs 14 residues. Trimming cost V 6 bases and J 0 bases, with 10 bases left between them. Germline CDR1 MDHEN, CDR2 SYDVKM.

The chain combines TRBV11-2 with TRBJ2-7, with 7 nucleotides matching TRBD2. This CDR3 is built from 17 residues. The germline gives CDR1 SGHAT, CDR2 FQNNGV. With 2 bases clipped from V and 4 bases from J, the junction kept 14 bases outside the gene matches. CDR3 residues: CASSLPPTSAGVYEQYF. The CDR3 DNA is TGTGCCAGCAGCTTACCGCCCACCTCCGCGGGAGTATACGAGCAGTACTTC.

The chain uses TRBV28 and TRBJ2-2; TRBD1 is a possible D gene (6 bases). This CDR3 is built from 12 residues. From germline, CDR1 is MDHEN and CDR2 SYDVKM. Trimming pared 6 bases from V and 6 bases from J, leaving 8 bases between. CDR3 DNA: TGTGCCAGCAGGTGGGGGCCCGGGGAGCTGTTTTTT. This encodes CASRWGPGELFF.

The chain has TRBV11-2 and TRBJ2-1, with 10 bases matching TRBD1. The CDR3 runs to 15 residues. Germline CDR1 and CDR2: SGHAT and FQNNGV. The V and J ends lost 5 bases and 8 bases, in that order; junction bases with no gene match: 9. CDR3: CASSPPGTGVHEQFF. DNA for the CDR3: TGTGCCAGCAGCCCGCCCGGGACAGGGGTACATGAGCAGTTCTTC.

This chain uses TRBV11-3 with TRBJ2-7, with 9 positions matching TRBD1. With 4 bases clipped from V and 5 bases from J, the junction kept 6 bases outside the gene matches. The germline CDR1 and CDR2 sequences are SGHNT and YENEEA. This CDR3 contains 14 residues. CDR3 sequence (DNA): TGTGCCAGCAGCTCGGGACAGGGAGAGGACGAGCAGTACTTC. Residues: CASSSGQGEDEQYF.

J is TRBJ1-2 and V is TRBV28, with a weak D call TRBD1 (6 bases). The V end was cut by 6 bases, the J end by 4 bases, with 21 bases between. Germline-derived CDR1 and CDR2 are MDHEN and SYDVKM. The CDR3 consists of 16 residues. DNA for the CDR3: TGTGCCAGCAGAACCATTTCGCCAGGGGTAGCCTATGGCTACACCTTC. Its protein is CASRTISPGVAYGYTF.